The 18 T cell receptor beta chains given below trace back to one sample, sequenced in a study of identical twins (dated by TCRdb to about 2016). Receptor amplification or capture employed 5' RACE. The sequencer was an Illumina HiSeq 2000. The public sequencing data were trimmed at Q25 with fastp and processed into clonotypes with MiXCR by TCRdb, which kept only in-frame beta chains. Rows with one shared CDR3 protein collapse into an entry with the most common genes and DNA. This sample holds around 250,000 distinct CDR3 sequences; about 6.7% were observed only once. The ten top clones hold about 15% of the sample. These data were also filed under a second study, of T cells expressing NK-cell markers.

Sample: CD8+ T cells sorted from blood. Receptors were obtained from a woman aged 18 to 35 in good health.

This clonotype came up a few times. The rearrangement uses TRBV9 and TRBJ2-1, with D possibly TRBD2 on 6 matching bases. Germline V gene sequence: CDR1 SGDLS, CDR2 YYNGEE. V lost 3 bases to trimming and J lost 0 bases, with 16 bases between them. CDR3 length equals 17 residues. CDR3 protein: CASSARAQGGSYNEQFF. The CDR3 bases are TGTGCCAGCAGCGCCAGAGCTCAGGGAGGCTCCTACAATGAGCAGTTCTTC.

Worth noting for this clonotype: Its ends do not fully match the called genes, so a read error is possible. The rearrangement uses TRBV20-1 and TRBJ2-7; 11 positions agree with TRBD2. This CDR3 has 14 amino acids. The V gene's germline CDR1 is DFQATT and CDR2 SNEGSKA (reference sequence). The CDR3 loop reads CSARGGLAAYEQYF. The CDR3 DNA is TGCAGTGCCAGAGGGGGACTAGCGGCCTACGAGCAGTACTTC.

As regards this clonotype: A read error may be the cause here, since a much bigger clone is one base away. This rearrangement joins TRBV12-3 or TRBV12-4 to TRBJ2-6; possible D gene TRBD1, 6 bases. The CDR3 runs to 17 residues. The CDR3 reads CASSFPTRISGASVLTF. The CDR3 DNA reads as TGTGCCAGCAGTTTCCCGACACGTATCTCAGGGGCCAGCGTCCTGACTTTC.

The chain carries TRBV20-1 and TRBJ2-7; a possible D gene is TRBD1 (6 bases). CDR3 length equals 14 residues. The germline V gene encodes CDR1 DFQATT and CDR2 SNEGSKA (reference sequence). Trimming pared 8 bases from V and 4 bases from J, leaving 21 bases between. In DNA form, the CDR3 reads TGCAGTACCCAAAGGACAGCCTTACTTTACGAGCAGTACTTC. Protein: CSTQRTALLYEQYF.

This clonotype came up a few times. This chain connects TRBV27 to TRBJ2-1; possibly TRBD1 or TRBD2 for D (6 bases each). This CDR3 is 13 amino acids long. Trimming took 7 bases from V and 5 from J, leaving 12 bases between them. CDR1 MNHEY and CDR2 SMNVEV come from the germline V gene (reference sequence). The CDR3 spells CASTPGANNEQFF. In DNA form, the CDR3 reads TGTGCCAGCACCCCGGGGGCCAACAATGAGCAGTTCTTC.

This clonotype has just a few counts. The CDR3 spells CASSPGWQGSINEQFF. In DNA, the CDR3 is TGTGCCAGCAGCCCAGGTTGGCAGGGCAGTATCAATGAGCAGTTCTTC. This chain connects TRBV16 to TRBJ2-1, with a weak D call TRBD1 (5 bases). The V end lost 4 bases, the J end lost 6 bases, and 19 bases lay between the germline ends. The CDR3 covers 16 residues. Germline V CDR1 and CDR2: KGHSY, FQNENV. The full variable domain, with the rest looked up from reference TRBV16 and TRBJ2-1, is GEEVAQTPKHLVRGEGQKAKLYCAPIKGHSYVFWYQQVLKNEFKFLISFQNENVFDETGMPKERFSAKCLPNSPCSLEIQATKLEDSAVYFCASSPGWQGSINEQFFGPGTRLTVL.

This clonotype has only a few counts. This chain connects TRBV4-1 to TRBJ2-1; D gene ambiguous. V lost 0 bases, J lost 10 bases, and 10 bases lay in between. CDR1 and CDR2 from the germline V gene are MGHRA and YSYEKL. The CDR3 length is 13 residues. The CDR3, as DNA: TGCGCCAGCAGCCAAGAAAGAGGCCGGGAGCAGTTCTTC. As protein: CASSQERGREQFF.

The chain is built from TRBV27 and TRBJ2-1; D might be TRBD2 (6 bases). With 2 bases removed from V and 4 bases from J, the gap between germline ends came to 12 bases. Germline-derived CDR1 and CDR2 are MNHEY and SMNVEV (reference sequence). This CDR3 region has 15 residues. CDR3 in DNA: TGTGCCAGCAGTTTACGGGCGGGGCCTTACAATGAGCAGTTCTTC. Its protein is CASSLRAGPYNEQFF.

This clonotype was detected many times. This sequence joins TRBV20-1 and TRBJ2-7, with D maybe TRBD2 (6 bases). From germline, CDR1 is DFQATT and CDR2 SNEGSKA (reference sequence). Trimming shortened V by 5 bases and J by 2 bases, and 16 bases separated the two germline ends. The CDR3 runs 14 residues. As DNA, the CDR3 is TGCAGTGCTTCAGGGAGGAGTGGACCCTACGAGCAGTACTTC. This codes for CSASGRSGPYEQYF.

The chain recombines TRBV7-9 with TRBJ2-3; the match to TRBD1 covers 10 bases. V dropped 5 bases and J dropped 6; count of bases not matched to a gene: 14. This CDR3 comprises 17 residues. Germline V gene sequence: CDR1 SEHNR, CDR2 FQNEAQ (reference sequence). CDR3 residues: CASSERLGQGGRDTQYF. The CDR3 DNA reads as TGTGCCAGCAGCGAACGCCTTGGACAGGGGGGTCGTGATACGCAGTATTTT.

This sequence joins TRBV7-9 and TRBJ2-3; a weak D match, TRBD1 (6 bases). The germline V gene has CDR1 SEHNR and CDR2 FQNEAQ (reference sequence). V shed 5 bases and J shed 0 bases, with 15 bases lying between them. The CDR3 has 16 residues. The CDR3 sequence is CASSPGTLASTDTQYF. CDR3 bases: TGTGCCAGCAGCCCCGGGACACTCGCTAGCACAGATACGCAGTATTTT.

This clonotype showed up many times. The chain uses TRBV4-1 and TRBJ2-1; tentatively, D is TRBD2 (5 bases). The CDR3 totals 16 residues. Germline V gives CDR1 MGHRA, CDR2 YSYEKL. V was cut by 4 bases and J by 5 bases, with 18 bases left in between. The CDR3 region has the DNA TGCGCCAGCAGCCTCCGGACTGCCGAGGTAAACAATGAGCAGTTCTTC. It is translated as CASSLRTAEVNNEQFF.

The genes are TRBV9 and TRBJ1-1; D might be TRBD1 (6 bases). In germline, CDR1 is SGDLS, CDR2 YYNGEE. This CDR3 spans 14 amino acids. V lost 4 bases and J lost 3, with 13 bases in between. CDR3 in DNA: TGTGCCAGCAGCCCGGGCAGGGGTTACACTGAAGCTTTCTTT. Amino acid sequence: CASSPGRGYTEAFF.

The rearrangement joins TRBV2 to TRBJ2-4, with D hard to call. Germline V gene data show CDR1 as SNHLY and CDR2 as FYNNEI. V lost 8 bases to trimming and J lost 5 bases, with 13 bases between them. This CDR3 is 13 amino acids long. For the CDR3, the DNA is TGTGCCAGCCTGAAACGGACGGAAAACATTCAGTACTTC. Encoded protein: CASLKRTENIQYF. The full variable domain, its missing parts supplied by reference TRBV2 and TRBJ2-4, is EPEVTQTPSHQVTQMGQEVILRCVPISNHLYFYWYRQILGQKVEFLVSFYNNEISEKSEIFDDQFSVERPDGSNFTLKIRSTKLEDSAMYFCASLKRTENIQYFGAGTRLSVL.

This clonotype was seen ten or more times. The CDR3 DNA follows: TGTGCCAGCAGTTTGTTCACTAGCGGGGCCTCCTACAATGAGCAGTTCTTC. This sequence encodes CASSLFTSGASYNEQFF. The chain employs TRBV27 and TRBJ2-1, with 10 positions matching TRBD2. The junction had 5 bases not matched to a gene; V was cut back by 3 bases and J by 0 bases. Germline-derived CDR1 and CDR2 are MNHEY and SMNVEV (reference sequence). This CDR3 spans 17 amino acids.

The chain is built from TRBV2 and TRBJ1-2; D gene ambiguous. The CDR3 runs to 12 residues. V dropped 7 bases and J dropped 4 bases, with 10 bases sitting between them. Germline CDR1 SNHLY, CDR2 FYNNEI. In DNA, the CDR3 is TGTGCCAGCACCACGGAGGTCTATGGCTACACCTTC. Encoded protein: CASTTEVYGYTF.

This clonotype was seen at least ten times. The genes are TRBV12-3 or TRBV12-4 and TRBJ2-2, with unresolved D. This CDR3 is built from 14 residues. Trimming stripped 8 bases from V and 5 bases from J, with 15 bases between. DNA of the CDR3: TGTGCCAGCTTCGGGCCTCTGCGGACCGGGGAGCTGTTTTTT. It is translated as CASFGPLRTGELFF.

The chain is built from TRBV6-5 and TRBJ2-1; no reliable D call. The germline V gene has CDR1 MNHEY and CDR2 SVGAGI. This CDR3 comprises 15 residues. Trimming shortened V by 1 base and J by 6 bases, and 13 bases separated the two germline ends. The CDR3 region is CASSYCRNPFNEQFF. In DNA, the CDR3 is TGTGCCAGCAGTTACTGTCGCAACCCATTCAATGAGCAGTTCTTC.